This record covers a single T cell receptor (beta chain). V gave up 6 bases and J gave up 2 bases, with 8 bases separating them. CDR3 length: 12 residues. Germline V CDR1 and CDR2: SQVTM, ANQGSEA. The RNA, roughly 0.45 to 1 ug, was put through reverse transcription using random hexamers. TCRdb fed the immunoSEQ multiplex PCR reads into MiXCR, producing one record per CDR3 protein. Of around 200,000 distinct CDR3 sequences in the sample, around 95% were seen once. The sequenced target, TCR beta, came from blood CD8+ and CD4+ T cells. The sample belongs to a study of CD8 T cells in Susac syndrome. Sequencing used CD4+ T cells from PBMCs. This sequence was found in a human donor with multiple sclerosis. V gene TRBV29-1 combines with J gene TRBJ1-5; D not resolved. This CDR3 reads CSVVSGNQPQHF. In DNA form, the CDR3 reads TGCAGCGTAGTTTCCGGCAATCAGCCCCAGCATTTT.